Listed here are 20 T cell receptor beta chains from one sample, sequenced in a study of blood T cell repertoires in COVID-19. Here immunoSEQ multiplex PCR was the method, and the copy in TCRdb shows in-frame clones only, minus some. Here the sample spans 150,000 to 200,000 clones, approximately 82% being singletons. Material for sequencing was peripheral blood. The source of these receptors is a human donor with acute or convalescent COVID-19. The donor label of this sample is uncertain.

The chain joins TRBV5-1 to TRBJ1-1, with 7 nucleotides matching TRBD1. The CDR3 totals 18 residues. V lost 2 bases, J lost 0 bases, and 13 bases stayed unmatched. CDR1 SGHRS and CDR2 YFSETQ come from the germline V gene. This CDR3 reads CASSLRGGNRNMNTEAFF. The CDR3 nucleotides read TGCGCCAGCAGCTTACGAGGGGGCAATAGGAATATGAACACTGAAGCTTTCTTT.

The CDR3 reads CASSLDEVVEYF. In nucleotides, the CDR3 is TGTGCCAGCAGTTTAGATGAGGTGGTAGAGTACTTC. The V call is TRBV12-3 or TRBV12-4, the J call TRBJ2-5; the D is unclear. The V gene lost 1 base and the J gene lost 12 bases, with 12 bases spanning the gap. The length of the CDR3 is 12 residues.

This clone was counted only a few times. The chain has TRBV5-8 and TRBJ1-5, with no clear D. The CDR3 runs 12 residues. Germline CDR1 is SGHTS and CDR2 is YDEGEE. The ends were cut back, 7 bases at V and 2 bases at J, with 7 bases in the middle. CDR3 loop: CASSRGNQPQHF. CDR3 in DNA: TGTGCCAGCTCCCGGGGCAATCAGCCCCAGCATTTT.

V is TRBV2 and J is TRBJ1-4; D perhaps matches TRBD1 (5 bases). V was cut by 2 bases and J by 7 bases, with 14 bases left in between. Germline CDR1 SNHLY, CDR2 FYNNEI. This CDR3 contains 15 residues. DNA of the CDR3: TGTGCCAGCAGTGAAAGCCCCAGGGATCTTGAAAAACTGTTTTTT. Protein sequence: CASSESPRDLEKLFF.

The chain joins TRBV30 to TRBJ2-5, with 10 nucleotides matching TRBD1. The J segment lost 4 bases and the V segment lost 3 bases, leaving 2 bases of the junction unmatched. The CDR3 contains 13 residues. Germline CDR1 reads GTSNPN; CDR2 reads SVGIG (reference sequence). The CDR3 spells CAWRGDRGETQYF. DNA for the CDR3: TGTGCCTGGAGAGGGGACAGGGGAGAGACCCAGTACTTC.

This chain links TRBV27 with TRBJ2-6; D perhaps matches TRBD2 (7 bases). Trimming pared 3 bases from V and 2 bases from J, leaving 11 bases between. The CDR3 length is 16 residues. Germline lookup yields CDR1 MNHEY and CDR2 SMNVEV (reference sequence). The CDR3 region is CASSFWGGPGANVLTF. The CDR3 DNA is TGTGCCAGCAGTTTTTGGGGGGGCCCTGGGGCCAACGTCCTGACTTTC.

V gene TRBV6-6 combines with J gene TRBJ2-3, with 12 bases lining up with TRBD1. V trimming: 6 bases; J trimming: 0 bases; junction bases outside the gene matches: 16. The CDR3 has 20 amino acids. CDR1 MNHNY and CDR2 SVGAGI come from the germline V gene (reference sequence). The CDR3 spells CASSKWWGGQGAASTDTQYF. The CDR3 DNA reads TGTGCCAGCAGCAAGTGGTGGGGGGGACAGGGGGCTGCTAGCACAGATACGCAGTATTTT.

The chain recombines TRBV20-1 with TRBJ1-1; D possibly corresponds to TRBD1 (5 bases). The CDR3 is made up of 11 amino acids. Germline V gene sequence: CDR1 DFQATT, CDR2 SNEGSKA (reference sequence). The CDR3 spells CSRRGNTEAFF. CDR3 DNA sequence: TGCAGCCGGAGGGGGAACACTGAAGCTTTCTTT.

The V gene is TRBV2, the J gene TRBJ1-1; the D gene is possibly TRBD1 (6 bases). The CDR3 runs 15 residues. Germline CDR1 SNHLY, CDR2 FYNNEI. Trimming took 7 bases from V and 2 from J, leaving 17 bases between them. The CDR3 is CASIRGWGRNTEAFF. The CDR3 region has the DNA TGTGCCAGCATCCGTGGGTGGGGGCGAAACACTGAAGCTTTCTTT.

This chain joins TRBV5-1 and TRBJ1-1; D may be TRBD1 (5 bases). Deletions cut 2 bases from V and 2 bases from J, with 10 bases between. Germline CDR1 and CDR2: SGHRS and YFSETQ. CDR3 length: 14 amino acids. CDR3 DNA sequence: TGCGCCAGCAGCTTTCAGACAGCTAACACTGAAGCTTTCTTT. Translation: CASSFQTANTEAFF. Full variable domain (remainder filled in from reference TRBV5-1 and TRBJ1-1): KAGVTQTPRYLIKTRGQQVTLSCSPISGHRSVSWYQQTPGQGLQFLFEYFSETQRNKGNFPGRFSGRQFSNSRSEMNVSTLELGDSALYLCASSFQTANTEAFFGQGTRLTVV.

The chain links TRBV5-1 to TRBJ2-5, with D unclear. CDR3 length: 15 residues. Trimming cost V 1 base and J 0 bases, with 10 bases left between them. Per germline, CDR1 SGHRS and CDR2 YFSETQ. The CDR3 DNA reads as TGCGCCAGCAGCTTGTTTCGGGTAAACCAAGAGACCCAGTACTTC. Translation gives CASSLFRVNQETQYF.

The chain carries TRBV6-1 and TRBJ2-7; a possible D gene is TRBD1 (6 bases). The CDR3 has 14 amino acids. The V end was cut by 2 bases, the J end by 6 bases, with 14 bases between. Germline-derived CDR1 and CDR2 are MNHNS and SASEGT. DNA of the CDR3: TGTGCCAGCAGTGAAAAGGGCAGGGGTAGCGAGCAGTACTTC. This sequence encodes CASSEKGRGSEQYF.

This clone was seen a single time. The CDR3 DNA reads TGTGCCAGCAGCTTAGGACTAGCGGGAACCTACGAGCAGTACTTC. Its translation: CASSLGLAGTYEQYF. V usage is TRBV7-3 and J usage is TRBJ2-7, with 12 bases identical to TRBD2. V shed 2 bases and J 2 bases; nucleotides not matched to a gene: 1. This CDR3 region has 15 residues. Germline-derived CDR1 and CDR2 are SGHTA and FQGTGA.

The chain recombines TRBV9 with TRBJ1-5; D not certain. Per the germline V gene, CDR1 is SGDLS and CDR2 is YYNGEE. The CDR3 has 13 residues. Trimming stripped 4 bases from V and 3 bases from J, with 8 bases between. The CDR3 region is CASSFGVNQPQHF. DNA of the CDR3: TGTGCCAGCAGCTTCGGTGTCAATCAGCCCCAGCATTTT. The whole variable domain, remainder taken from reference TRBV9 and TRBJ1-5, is DSGVTQTPKHLITATGQRVTLRCSPRSGDLSVYWYQQSLDQGLQFLIQYYNGEERAKGNILERFSAQQFPDLHSELNLSSLELGDSALYFCASSFGVNQPQHFGDGTRLSIL.

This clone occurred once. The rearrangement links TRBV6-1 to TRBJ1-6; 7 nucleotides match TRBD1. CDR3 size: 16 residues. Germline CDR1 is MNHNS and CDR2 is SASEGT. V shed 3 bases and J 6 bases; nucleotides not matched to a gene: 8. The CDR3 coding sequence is TGTGCCAGCAGTGACACGACAGGGAAATTTAATTCACCCCTCCACTTT. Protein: CASSDTTGKFNSPLHF.

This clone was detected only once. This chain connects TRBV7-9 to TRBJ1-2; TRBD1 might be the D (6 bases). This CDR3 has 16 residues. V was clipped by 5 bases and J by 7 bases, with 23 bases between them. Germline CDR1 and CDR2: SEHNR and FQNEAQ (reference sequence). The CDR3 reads CASSPGSTGTLAGYTF. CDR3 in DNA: TGTGCCAGCAGCCCAGGGTCAACAGGGACGCTAGCTGGCTACACCTTC. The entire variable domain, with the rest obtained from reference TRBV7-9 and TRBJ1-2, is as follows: DTGVSQNPRHKITKRGQNVTFRCDPISEHNRLYWYRQTLGQGPEFLTYFQNEAQLEKSRLLSDRFSAERPKGSFSTLEIQRTEQGDSAMYLCASSPGSTGTLAGYTFGSGTRLTVV.

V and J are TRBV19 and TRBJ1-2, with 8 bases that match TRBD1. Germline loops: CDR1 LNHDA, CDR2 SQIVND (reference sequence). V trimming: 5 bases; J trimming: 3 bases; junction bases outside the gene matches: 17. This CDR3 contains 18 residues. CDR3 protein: CASSPALLLTGGDYGYTF. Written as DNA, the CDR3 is TGTGCCAGTAGTCCTGCGCTTCTTCTAACAGGGGGGGACTATGGCTACACCTTC.

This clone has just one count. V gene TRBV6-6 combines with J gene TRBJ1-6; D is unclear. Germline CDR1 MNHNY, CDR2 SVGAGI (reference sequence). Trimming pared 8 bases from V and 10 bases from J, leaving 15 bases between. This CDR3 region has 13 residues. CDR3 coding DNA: TGTGCCAGCGTGGAGGAACAAGGGTCACCCCTCCACTTT. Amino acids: CASVEEQGSPLHF.

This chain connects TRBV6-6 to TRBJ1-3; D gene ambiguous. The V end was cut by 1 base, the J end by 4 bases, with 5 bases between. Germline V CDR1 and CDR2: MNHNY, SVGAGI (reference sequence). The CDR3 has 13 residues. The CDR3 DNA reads TGTGCCAGCAGTTACTTTACAGGAAACACCATATATTTT. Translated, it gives CASSYFTGNTIYF.

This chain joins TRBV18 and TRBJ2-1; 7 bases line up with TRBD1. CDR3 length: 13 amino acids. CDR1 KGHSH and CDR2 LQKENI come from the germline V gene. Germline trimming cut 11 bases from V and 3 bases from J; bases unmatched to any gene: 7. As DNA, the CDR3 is TGTGCCTCCGGGACAGAAATCTACAATGAGCAGTTCTTC. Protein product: CASGTEIYNEQFF. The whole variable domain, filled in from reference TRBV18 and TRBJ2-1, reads NAGVMQNPRHLVRRRGQEARLRCSPMKGHSHVYWYRQLPEEGLKFMVYLQKENIIDESGMPKERFSAEFPKEGPSILRIQQVVRGDSAAYFCASGTEIYNEQFFGPGTRLTVL.